This T cell receptor beta chain was identified in a study of blood T cells in healthy people across ages. Concerning this clonotype itself: Its specificity is not known.

In germline, CDR1 is MNHNS, CDR2 SASEGT. This CDR3 has 10 residues. Trimming left V 7 bases short and J 5 bases short, with 2 bases between. Primers used in a second PCR of roughly 6 to 11 cycles were a sample-barcoded 5' primer and a J-beta primer mix. TCRdb reprocessed the 5' RACE reads with MiXCR, giving one entry per CDR3 protein. The table has more than 700,000 distinct CDR3 sequences, more than 35% seen once. Points from the study as a whole: One million T cells yielded diversity estimates that were considered underestimates.

Sequencing was carried out using blood. The TCR was taken from a man older than 75 in good health. This chain joins TRBV6-1 and TRBJ1-4; D is unresolved. This chain's CDR3 is CASKNEKLFF. The DNA of the CDR3 is TGTGCCAGCAAGAATGAAAAACTGTTTTTT.